These T cell receptor beta chains were read from a single sample in a study of CDR3 diversity in severe acne. MiXCR, run by TCRdb on the PCR reads, gives a single entry per CDR3 protein. The sample lists tens of thousands of distinct CDR3 sequences, around 53% occurring once. Sequenced: blood. The receptors here all came from a male donor in good health, without acne. Each CDR3 is given with its conserved first and last residue. D genes are given only for firm matches. The size entry is marked missing in some rows and otherwise reads once, few, many or a size class.

>TRBV5-6|TRBJ2-7|medium-sized|TRBD1
TGTGCCAGCAGCTTGGCATCGACAGGGTGGCACGAGCAGTACTTC
CASSLASTGWHEQYF
>TRBV6-4|TRBJ2-5|many|.
TGTGCCAGCAGTGCCTCCGAGGGTTCCTCAGAGACCCAGTACTTC
CASSASEGSSETQYF
>TRBV7-9|TRBJ2-7|.|.
TGTGCCAGCAGCCCCCCGGACGGATACGAGCAGTACTTC
CASSPPDGYEQYF
>TRBV2|TRBJ2-7|many|.
TGTGCCAGTACCACCAGGGCGTCCCCTAACTCCTACGAGCAGTACTTC
CASTTRASPNSYEQYF
>TRBV29-1|TRBJ1-2|.|.
TGCAGCGTTGATCGTCAGGATAATTATGGCTACACCTTC
CSVDRQDNYGYTF
>TRBV6-5|TRBJ1-1|many|TRBD1
TGTGCCAGCACCCACAACCTAGGGACAGGGGGTCATGGGACTGAAGCTTTCTTT
CASTHNLGTGGHGTEAFF
>TRBV28|TRBJ1-1|.|TRBD1
TGTGCCAGCAGGACCGGGACAGGGAAAACTGAAGCTTTCTTT
CASRTGTGKTEAFF
>TRBV5-1|TRBJ2-5|many|TRBD1
TGCGCCAGCAGCTCGACAGGGGTTGGGGAGACCCAGTACTTC
CASSSTGVGETQYF
>TRBV7-9|TRBJ2-1|many|.
TGTGCCAGCAGCGCATATCAGGGATCTGACAATGAGCAGTTCTTC
CASSAYQGSDNEQFF
>TRBV3-1|TRBJ1-6|.|.
TGTGCCAGCAGCCAGGACTATTACAATTCACCCCTCCACTTT
CASSQDYYNSPLHF
>TRBV9|TRBJ2-2|few|TRBD2
TGTGCCAGCAGCGAGGGACTAGCGAGTAACACCGGGGAGCTGTTTTTT
CASSEGLASNTGELFF
>TRBV5-8|TRBJ1-2|many|TRBD1
TGTGCCAGCAGCAGGACAGGGGGCTATGGCTACACCTTC
CASSRTGGYGYTF
>TRBV24-1|TRBJ1-1|.|.
TGTGCCAGCTCACGTCGAACAGGGAAGAACACTGAAGCTTTCTTT
CASSRRTGKNTEAFF
>TRBV9|TRBJ2-7|.|.
TGTGCCAGCAGCGGTGGGGAAGCAGGGAAAGACTCCTACGAGCAATACTTC
CASSGGEAGKDSYEQYF
>TRBV29-1|TRBJ1-1|medium-sized|.
TGCAGCGCCCAGGACAGTTCCACTGAAGCTTTCTTT
CSAQDSSTEAFF
>TRBV7-9|TRBJ2-1|.|.
TGTGCCAGCTTCGACACCCCCCGGGCGCGAGACAATGAGCAGTTCTTC
CASFDTPRARDNEQFF
>TRBV20-1|TRBJ2-5|few|TRBD2
TGCAGTGCTTTGACTAGCGGGAGGACGGAGACCCAGTACTTC
CSALTSGRTETQYF
>TRBV7-8|TRBJ2-7|.|.
TGTGCCAGCAGCTTAGCGGGGACGGGGGGCACCGAGCAGTACTTC
CASSLAGTGGTEQYF
>TRBV14|TRBJ2-3|many|.
TGTGCCAGCAGCCTATTGGACGGGAACCCGCAGTATTTT
CASSLLDGNPQYF
>TRBV12-3/TRBV12-4|TRBJ2-3|many|TRBD1
TGTGCCATCCGTAGGACAGGATACACAGATACGCAGTATTTT
CAIRRTGYTDTQYF
>TRBV10-3|TRBJ1-2|.|.
TGTGCCATCAGTGAAGCAGGGAACTATGGCTACATCTTC
CAISEAGNYGYIF